These 18 T cell receptor beta chains came from one sample sequenced in a study of cytomegalovirus exposure and HLA in healthy donors (dated by TCRdb to the late 2010s). The library was built by means of the immunoSEQ multiplex PCR assay. A mixture of 60 forward primers for TCR Vbeta segments and 13 reverse primers for TCR Jbeta segments was used in the multiplex PCR. TCRdb holds this immuneACCESS table with in-frame rearrangements only. Some clones are missing; in checked studies, unresolved V genes explain under half, and the rest has no known cause. Present in this sample are about 43,000 clones, 50% to 75% of which were seen just once. The leading ten clones occupy roughly 9.4% of the sample. Sequenced sample: PBMCs. The receptors shown here come from a human donor in good health.

The rearrangement joins TRBV7-9 to TRBJ2-7, with a tentative D call TRBD2 (5 bases). The CDR3 loop spans 15 amino acids. V lost 2 bases and J lost 6, with 17 bases in between. Germline CDR1 reads SEHNR; CDR2 reads FQNEAQ (reference sequence). CDR3: CASSLLGDFKAEQYF. Written as DNA, the CDR3 is TGTGCCAGCAGCTTACTCGGGGATTTCAAGGCCGAGCAGTACTTC.

The chain's CDR3 is CASSQDRNYGYTF. The CDR3 DNA reads as TGTGCCAGCTCCCAGGACAGAAATTATGGCTACACCTTC. This chain joins TRBV6-5 and TRBJ1-2; D may be TRBD1 (6 bases). This CDR3 has 13 amino acids. With 8 bases removed from V and 5 bases from J, the gap between germline ends came to 15 bases. Germline V gene lookup returns CDR1 MNHEY and CDR2 SVGAGI.

This rearrangement joins TRBV5-1 to TRBJ2-3; D gene uncertain. Trimming took off 0 bases at V and 3 bases at J, with 11 bases between the two ends. Germline assignment: CDR1 SGHRS and CDR2 YFSETQ. There are 15 residues in the CDR3. CDR3 DNA: TGCGCCAGCAGCTTGGTGGCAGGTAGAACAGATACGCAGTATTTT. Translating it yields CASSLVAGRTDTQYF.

V gene TRBV27 combines with J gene TRBJ2-7, with 8 bases that match TRBD1. The length of the CDR3 is 13 residues. Trimming removed 6 bases from V and 7 bases from J; junction bases left unmatched: 8. Germline CDR1 and CDR2: MNHEY and SMNVEV (reference sequence). The chain's CDR3 is CASRAGQAGEQYF. In nucleotides, the CDR3 is TGTGCCAGCAGGGCGGGACAGGCGGGGGAGCAGTACTTC.

The V gene is TRBV7-2, the J gene TRBJ1-6; unclear D gene. The germline gives CDR1 SGHTA, CDR2 FQGNSA. The CDR3 runs 15 residues. The germline V and J ends were trimmed by 1 base and 9 bases, with 13 bases remaining between them. The CDR3 DNA follows: TGTGCCAGCAGCTTAGAGGCAGGCCGTTCTTCACCCCTCCACTTT. Amino acid sequence: CASSLEAGRSSPLHF.

This chain joins TRBV28 and TRBJ2-6; the match to TRBD1 covers 7 bases. CDR3 length: 15 amino acids. The trim removed 6 bases at V and 4 bases at J, leaving 6 bases unmatched. Germline values: CDR1 MDHEN, CDR2 SYDVKM. CDR3 amino acids: CASSNRGRGANVLTF. CDR3 sequence (DNA): TGTGCCAGCAGCAACAGGGGACGCGGGGCCAACGTCCTGACTTTC.

This chain uses TRBV6-1 with TRBJ2-1, with D tentatively TRBD1 (5 bases). The germline CDR1 and CDR2 sequences are MNHNS and SASEGT. CDR3 length equals 16 residues. Between the trimmed V and J ends, which lost 2 bases and 3 bases, there was a span of 14 bases. The CDR3 is CASSEQSGHNYNEQFF. The CDR3 DNA reads TGTGCCAGCAGTGAACAAAGTGGACACAACTACAATGAGCAGTTCTTC.

This clone came up a few times. V usage is TRBV7-6 and J usage is TRBJ2-2, with a possible D match to TRBD2 (6 bases). This CDR3 has 16 amino acids. Germline-derived CDR1 and CDR2 are SGHVS and FNYEAQ. Trimming removed 1 base at V and 1 base at J, with 10 bases between. The CDR3 DNA sequence: TGTGCCAGCAGCTTAGGGGGTAGCGGGAACACCGGGGAGCTGTTTTTT. It encodes CASSLGGSGNTGELFF. Full variable domain (missing parts from reference TRBV7-6 and TRBJ2-2): GAGVSQSPRYKVTKRGQDVALRCDPISGHVSLYWYRQALGQGPEFLTYFNYEAQQDKSGLPNDRFSAERPEGSISTLTIQRTEQRDSAMYRCASSLGGSGNTGELFFGEGSRLTVL.

The chain is built from TRBV29-1 and TRBJ2-7; TRBD2 matches 7 bases. The CDR3 totals 14 residues. The germline V gene has CDR1 SQVTM and CDR2 ANQGSEA. The ends lost 4 bases at V and 5 bases at J; junction bases unmatched: 11. DNA for the CDR3: TGCAGCGTTGGGTTGCGGGGGTTTGGGAACGAGCAGTACTTC. Encoded protein: CSVGLRGFGNEQYF.

The chain recombines TRBV5-4 with TRBJ1-6, with 8 bases identical to TRBD1. This CDR3 is built from 15 residues. Unmatched junction bases numbered 9, after V lost 3 bases and J lost 10 bases. Germline V gene sequence: CDR1 SGHNT, CDR2 YYREEE (reference sequence). CDR3 in DNA: TGTGCCAGCAGCTCAAACAGGGGGGTAGGATCACCCCTCCACTTT. It specifies CASSSNRGVGSPLHF. The variable domain in full, completed from reference TRBV5-4 and TRBJ1-6, reads ETGVTQSPTHLIKTRGQQVTLRCSSQSGHNTVSWYQQALGQGPQFIFQYYREEENGRGNFPPRFSGLQFPNYSSELNVNALELDDSALYLCASSSNRGVGSPLHFGNGTRLTVT.

This clone was recorded a few times. The chain combines TRBV2 with TRBJ1-5; TRBD1 is a possible D gene (5 bases). V was clipped by 1 base and J by 6 bases, with 7 bases between them. The CDR3 loop spans 13 amino acids. Germline-derived CDR1 and CDR2 are SNHLY and FYNNEI. CDR3 sequence: CASSEEGIQPQHF. Written as DNA, the CDR3 is TGTGCCAGCAGTGAAGAGGGGATTCAGCCCCAGCATTTT.

This sequence joins TRBV7-2 and TRBJ2-5; 9 bases are shared with TRBD2. Losses at the gene ends were 11 bases for V and 5 bases for J; bases not matched to a gene: 12. Germline assignment: CDR1 SGHTA and CDR2 FQGNSA. The CDR3 has 14 residues. The CDR3 DNA is TGTGCCGGGAGGATCGGACTAGCGAGCGAGACCCAGTACTTC. This encodes CAGRIGLASETQYF.

The chain carries TRBV2 and TRBJ2-1; possibly TRBD2 for D (6 bases). Germline CDR1 is SNHLY and CDR2 is FYNNEI. The CDR3 is made up of 14 amino acids. Trimming stripped 3 bases from V and 9 bases from J, with 15 bases between. CDR3 loop: CASSDQMDGGEQFF. The CDR3 DNA is TGTGCCAGCAGTGACCAGATGGACGGGGGTGAGCAGTTCTTC.

The V call is TRBV7-2, the J call TRBJ2-7; D remains unclear. The CDR3 consists of 14 residues. V lost 2 bases, J lost 0 bases, and 8 bases lay in between. Germline CDR1 and CDR2: SGHTA and FQGNSA. The CDR3 DNA reads TGTGCCAGCAGCTTATTTTCGGTCTCCTACGAGCAGTACTTC. Protein sequence: CASSLFSVSYEQYF.

The sample holds a few counts of this clone. The genes are TRBV7-9 and TRBJ1-1, with D uncertain. The V gene lost 3 bases and the J gene lost 7 bases, with 21 bases spanning the gap. This CDR3 comprises 16 residues. Germline CDR1 is SEHNR and CDR2 is FQNEAQ (reference sequence). The CDR3 region has the DNA TGTGCCAGCAGCTTTGAGGCCTCGGCCCCCCTGGATGAAGCTTTCTTT. This gives the protein CASSFEASAPLDEAFF.

The rearrangement joins TRBV7-2 to TRBJ2-7; 15 nucleotides agree with TRBD2. The germline CDR1 and CDR2 sequences are SGHTA and FQGNSA. The junction had 9 bases not matched to a gene; V was cut back by 1 base and J by 2 bases. The CDR3 length is 19 residues. The CDR3 nucleotides read TGTGCCAGCAGCTTAGTGTCGGGACTAGCGGGGGGTCAGCCCTACGAGCAGTACTTC. It specifies CASSLVSGLAGGQPYEQYF.

J is TRBJ1-4 and V is TRBV7-9; TRBD1 matches 7 bases. CDR1 is SEHNR, CDR2 FQNEAQ, per germline (reference sequence). There are 14 residues in the CDR3. The V gene end was trimmed by 5 bases and the J gene end by 5 bases; junction bases not matched to a gene: 5. CDR3 sequence: CASSGTAINEKLFF. As DNA, the CDR3 is TGTGCCAGCAGCGGGACAGCCATCAATGAAAAACTGTTTTTT.

The chain uses TRBV5-4 and TRBJ1-2; D not certain. V lost 4 bases to trimming and J lost 4 bases, with 14 bases between them. The CDR3 spans 14 residues. Germline V gene lookup returns CDR1 SGHNT and CDR2 YYREEE (reference sequence). The CDR3 is CASSLGVRVYGYTF. Written as DNA, the CDR3 is TGTGCCAGCAGCCTCGGGGTTCGGGTCTATGGCTACACCTTC.